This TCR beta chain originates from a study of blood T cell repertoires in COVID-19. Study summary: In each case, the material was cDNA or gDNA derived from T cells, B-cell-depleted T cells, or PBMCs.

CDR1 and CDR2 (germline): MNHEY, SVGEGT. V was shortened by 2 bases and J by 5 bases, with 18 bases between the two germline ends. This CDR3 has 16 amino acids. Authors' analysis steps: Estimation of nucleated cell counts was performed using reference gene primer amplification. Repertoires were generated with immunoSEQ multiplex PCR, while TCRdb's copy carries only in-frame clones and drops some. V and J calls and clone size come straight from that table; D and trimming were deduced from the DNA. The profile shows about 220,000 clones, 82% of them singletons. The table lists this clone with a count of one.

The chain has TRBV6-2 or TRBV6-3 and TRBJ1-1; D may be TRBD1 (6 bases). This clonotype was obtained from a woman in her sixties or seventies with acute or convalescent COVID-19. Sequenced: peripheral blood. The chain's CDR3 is CASSYGVGAQITEAFF. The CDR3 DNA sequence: TGTGCCAGCAGTTACGGTGTGGGGGCGCAAATAACTGAAGCTTTCTTT.